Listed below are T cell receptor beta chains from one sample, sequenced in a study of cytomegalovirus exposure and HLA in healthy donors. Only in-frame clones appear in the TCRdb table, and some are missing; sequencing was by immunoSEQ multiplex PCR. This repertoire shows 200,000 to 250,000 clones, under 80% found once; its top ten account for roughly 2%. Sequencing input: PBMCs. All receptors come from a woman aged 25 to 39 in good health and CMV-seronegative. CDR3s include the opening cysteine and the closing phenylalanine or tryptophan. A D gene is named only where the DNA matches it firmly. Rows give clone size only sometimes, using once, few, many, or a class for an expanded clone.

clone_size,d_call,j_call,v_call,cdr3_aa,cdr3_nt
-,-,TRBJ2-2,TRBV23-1,CASRNFCTGDCFGELFF,TGCGCCAGCAGGAATTTCTGTACAGGGGACTGCTTCGGGGAGCTGTTTTTT
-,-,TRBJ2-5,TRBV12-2,CASRFDLAGELGETQYF,TGTGCAAGTCGCTTCGATCTAGCGGGAGAGTTGGGAGAGACCCAGTACTTC
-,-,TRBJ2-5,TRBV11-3,CASSLTGHLQETQYF,TGTGCCAGCAGCTTAACTGGACACCTACAAGAGACCCAGTACTTC
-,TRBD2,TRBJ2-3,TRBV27,CASSSWTSGRADTQYF,TGTGCCAGCAGTTCGTGGACTAGCGGGAGGGCAGATACGCAGTATTTT
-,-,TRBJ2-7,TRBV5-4,CASRRTGSYEQYF,TGTGCCAGCAGAAGGACGGGGAGCTACGAGCAGTACTTC
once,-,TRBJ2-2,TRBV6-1,CASSVRQIANTGELFF,TGTGCCAGCAGTGTCCGACAGATAGCGAACACCGGGGAGCTGTTTTTT
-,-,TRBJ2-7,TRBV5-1,CASSATSSRVEQYF,TGCGCCAGCAGCGCAACTAGCTCCAGAGTCGAGCAGTACTTC
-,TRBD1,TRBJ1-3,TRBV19,CASRETGPGNTIYF,TGTGCCAGTCGGGAGACAGGGCCTGGAAACACCATATATTTT
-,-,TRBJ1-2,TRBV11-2,CASSPRQARFGYGYTF,TGTGCCAGCAGCCCTCGGCAGGCTCGATTCGGCTATGGCTACACCTTC
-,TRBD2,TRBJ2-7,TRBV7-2,CASSPHGTRDSYEQYF,TGTGCCAGCAGCCCCCATGGGACTAGGGACTCCTACGAGCAGTACTTC
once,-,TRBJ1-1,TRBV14,CASSQERAGSMNTEAFF,TGTGCCAGCAGCCAAGAGAGGGCCGGTTCTATGAACACTGAAGCTTTCTTT
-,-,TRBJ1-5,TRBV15,CATSTNSWAASNQPQHF,TGTGCCACCAGCACCAATTCCTGGGCCGCTAGCAATCAGCCCCAGCATTTT
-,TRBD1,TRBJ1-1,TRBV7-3,CASSFSGTDYTEAFF,TGTGCCAGCAGCTTCTCCGGGACAGACTACACTGAAGCTTTCTTT
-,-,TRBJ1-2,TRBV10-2,CASSDTGPSGYGYTF,TGCGCCAGCAGTGACACGGGTCCCTCAGGGTATGGCTACACCTTC
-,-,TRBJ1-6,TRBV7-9,CASSLDISPLHF,TGTGCCAGCAGCTTAGATATTTCACCCCTCCACTTT
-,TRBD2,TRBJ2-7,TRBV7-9,CASSYHGGSSYEQYF,TGTGCCAGCAGCTACCACGGGGGGAGCTCCTACGAGCAGTACTTC
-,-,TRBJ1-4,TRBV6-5,CASSGSTRREKLFF,TGTGCCAGCAGTGGGTCGACCCGGAGAGAAAAACTGTTTTTT
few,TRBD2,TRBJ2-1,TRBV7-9,CASSRQAGGPWNEQFF,TGTGCCAGCAGTCGACAAGCGGGGGGGCCTTGGAATGAGCAGTTCTTC
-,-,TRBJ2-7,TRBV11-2,CASSFPGSPYEQYF,TGTGCCAGCAGCTTTCCGGGGAGTCCCTACGAGCAGTACTTC
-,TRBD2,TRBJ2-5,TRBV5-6,CASSPRLRGRQETQYF,TGTGCCAGCAGCCCCCGTCTGCGGGGGAGGCAAGAGACCCAGTACTTC
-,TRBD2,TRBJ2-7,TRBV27,CASSFRVAGGPIYEQYF,TGTGCCAGCAGTTTTAGAGTAGCGGGAGGTCCTATTTACGAGCAGTACTTC
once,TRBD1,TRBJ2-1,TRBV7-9,CASSSLRGYEQFF,TGTGCCAGCAGTTCTCTCAGGGGGTATGAGCAGTTCTTC
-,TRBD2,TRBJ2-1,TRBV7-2,CASVRLAGYNEQFF,TGTGCCAGCGTTAGACTAGCGGGTTACAATGAGCAGTTCTTC
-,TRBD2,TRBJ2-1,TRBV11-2,CASSLGTSGVHEQFF,TGTGCCAGCAGCTTAGGGACTAGCGGGGTCCATGAGCAGTTCTTC
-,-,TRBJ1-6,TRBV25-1,CASSEGHNSPLHF,TGTGCCAGCAGTGAGGGGCACAATTCCCCCCTCCACTTT